A single sample is the source of the 3 T cell receptor beta chains below, sequenced in a study of cytomegalovirus exposure and HLA in healthy donors. PCR involved 60 Vbeta and 13 Jbeta primers. Repertoires were generated with immunoSEQ multiplex PCR, while TCRdb's copy carries only in-frame clones and drops some. The sample has about 110,000 clones; around 80% are singletons. Sequenced: PBMCs. The receptors derive from a man in his forties in good health and CMV-seropositive.

This chain connects TRBV30 to TRBJ2-5; D is undetermined. Judging by the DNA end, TRBJ2-7 fits better; the J call may be wrong. Per the germline V gene, CDR1 is GTSNPN and CDR2 is SVGIG (reference sequence). This CDR3 comprises 12 residues. The CDR3 region is CAWSVTTYEQYF. Here the CDR3 DNA reads TGTGCCTGGAGTGTGACAACCTACGAGCAGTACTTC.

This clone was found a few times. The chain recombines TRBV14 with TRBJ1-2, with no clear D. The CDR3 has 14 amino acids. CDR1 is SGHDN and CDR2 is FVKESK in the germline V gene. Trimming took off 0 bases at V and 4 bases at J, with 9 bases between the two ends. CDR3 region: CASSQDSVSYGYTF. The CDR3 DNA reads as TGTGCCAGCAGCCAAGATTCCGTATCCTATGGCTACACCTTC.

The CDR3 DNA sequence: TGTGCCAGCAGCCCGGGACTAGCGGGGGGCACAGATACGCAGTATTTT. The encoded protein is CASSPGLAGGTDTQYF. The J gene is TRBJ2-3, the V gene TRBV7-2; 14 positions match TRBD2. Trimming removed 5 bases from V and 1 base from J; junction bases left unmatched: 2. This CDR3 has 16 residues. Germline lookup yields CDR1 SGHTA and CDR2 FQGNSA.